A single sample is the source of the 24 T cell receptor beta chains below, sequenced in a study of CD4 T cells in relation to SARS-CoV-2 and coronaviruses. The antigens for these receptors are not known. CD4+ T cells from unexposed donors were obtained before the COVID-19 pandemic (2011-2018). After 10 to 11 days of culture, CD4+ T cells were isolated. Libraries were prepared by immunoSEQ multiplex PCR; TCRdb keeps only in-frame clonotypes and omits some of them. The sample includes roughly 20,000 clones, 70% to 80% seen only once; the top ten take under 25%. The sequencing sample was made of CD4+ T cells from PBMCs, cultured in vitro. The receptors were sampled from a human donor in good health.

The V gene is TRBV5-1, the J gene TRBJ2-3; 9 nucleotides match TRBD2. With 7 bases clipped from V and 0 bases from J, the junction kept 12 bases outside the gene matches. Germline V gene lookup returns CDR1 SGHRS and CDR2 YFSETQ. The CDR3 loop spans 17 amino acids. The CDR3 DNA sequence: TGCGCCAGCCGATCAACAAATACTAGCGGGAGCACAGATACGCAGTATTTT. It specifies CASRSTNTSGSTDTQYF.

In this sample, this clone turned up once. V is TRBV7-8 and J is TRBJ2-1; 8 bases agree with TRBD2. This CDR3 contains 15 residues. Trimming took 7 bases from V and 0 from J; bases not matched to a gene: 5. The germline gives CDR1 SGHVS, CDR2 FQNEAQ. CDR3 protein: CASNPGGISYNEQFF. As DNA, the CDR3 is TGTGCCAGCAACCCGGGGGGGATCTCCTACAATGAGCAGTTCTTC.

The CDR3, as DNA: TGTGCCAGTACTCCTAGCGGGAGGAGAGAGCAGTTCTTC. As protein: CASTPSGRREQFF. The chain uses TRBV19 and TRBJ2-1; 11 bases agree with TRBD2. V lost 7 bases and J lost 10; bases outside the gene matches: 6. Germline lookup yields CDR1 LNHDA and CDR2 SQIVND (reference sequence). The CDR3 has 13 residues.

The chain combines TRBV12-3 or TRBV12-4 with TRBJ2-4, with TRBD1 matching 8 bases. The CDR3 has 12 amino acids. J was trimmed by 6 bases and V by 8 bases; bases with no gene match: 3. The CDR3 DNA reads TGTGCCAGCGGGGACAGGAGAAACATTCAGTACTTC. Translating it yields CASGDRRNIQYF.

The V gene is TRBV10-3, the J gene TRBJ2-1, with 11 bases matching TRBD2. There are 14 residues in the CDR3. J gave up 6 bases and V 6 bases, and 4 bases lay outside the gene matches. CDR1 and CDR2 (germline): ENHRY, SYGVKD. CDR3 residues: CAIRDSGGGNEQFF. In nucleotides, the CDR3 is TGTGCCATCAGAGATAGCGGGGGGGGCAATGAGCAGTTCTTC.

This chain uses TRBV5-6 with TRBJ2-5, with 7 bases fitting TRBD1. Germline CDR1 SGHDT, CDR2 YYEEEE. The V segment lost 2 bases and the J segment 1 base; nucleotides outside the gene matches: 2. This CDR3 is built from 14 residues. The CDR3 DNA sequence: TGTGCCAGCAGCTTTACAGGGGTCCAAGAGACCCAGTACTTC. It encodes CASSFTGVQETQYF. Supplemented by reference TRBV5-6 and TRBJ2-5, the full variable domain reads DAGVTQSPTHLIKTRGQQVTLRCSPKSGHDTVSWYQQALGQGPQFIFQYYEEEERQRGNFPDRFSGHQFPNYSSELNVNALLLGDSALYLCASSFTGVQETQYFGPGTRLLVL.

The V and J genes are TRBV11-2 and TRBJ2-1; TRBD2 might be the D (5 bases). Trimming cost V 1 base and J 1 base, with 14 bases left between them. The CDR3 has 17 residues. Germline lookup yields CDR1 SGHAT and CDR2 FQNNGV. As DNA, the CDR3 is TGTGCCAGCAGCTTAGGGGAAGGAGGCCGGTCCTACAATGAGCAGTTCTTC. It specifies CASSLGEGGRSYNEQFF.

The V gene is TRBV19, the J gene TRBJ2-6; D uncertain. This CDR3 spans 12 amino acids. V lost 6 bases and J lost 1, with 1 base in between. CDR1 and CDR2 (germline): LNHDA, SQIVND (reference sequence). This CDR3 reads CASRSGANVLTF. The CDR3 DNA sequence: TGTGCCAGTAGGTCTGGGGCCAACGTCCTGACTTTC.

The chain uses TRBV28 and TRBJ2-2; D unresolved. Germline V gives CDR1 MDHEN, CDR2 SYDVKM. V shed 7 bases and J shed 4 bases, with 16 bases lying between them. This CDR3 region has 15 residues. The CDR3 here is CASTPGLTRTGELFF. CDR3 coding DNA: TGTGCCAGCACCCCCGGCCTAACTCGCACCGGGGAGCTGTTTTTT.

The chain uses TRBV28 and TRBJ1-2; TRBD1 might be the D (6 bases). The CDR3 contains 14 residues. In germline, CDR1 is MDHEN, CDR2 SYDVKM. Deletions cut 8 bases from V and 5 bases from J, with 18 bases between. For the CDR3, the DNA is TGTGCCAGCGAGGACAGAGCAAAGGGATATGGCTACACCTTC. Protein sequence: CASEDRAKGYGYTF.

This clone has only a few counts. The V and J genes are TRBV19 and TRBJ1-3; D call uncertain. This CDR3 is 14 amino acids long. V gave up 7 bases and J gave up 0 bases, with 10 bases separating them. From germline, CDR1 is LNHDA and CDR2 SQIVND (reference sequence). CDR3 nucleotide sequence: TGTGCCAGTAACCCCGGGATCTCTGGAAACACCATATATTTT. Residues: CASNPGISGNTIYF.

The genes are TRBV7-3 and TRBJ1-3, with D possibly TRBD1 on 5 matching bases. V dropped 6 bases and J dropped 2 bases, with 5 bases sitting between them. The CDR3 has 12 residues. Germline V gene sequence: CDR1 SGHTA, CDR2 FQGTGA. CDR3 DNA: TGTGCCAGCAGGGGGGCTGGAAACACCATATATTTT. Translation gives CASRGAGNTIYF.

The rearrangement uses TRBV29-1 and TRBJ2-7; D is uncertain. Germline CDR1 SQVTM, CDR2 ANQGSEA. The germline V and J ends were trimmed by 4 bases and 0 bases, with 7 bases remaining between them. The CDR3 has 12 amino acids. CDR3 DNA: TGCAGCGTTGCTGCCAACTCCTACGAGCAGTACTTC. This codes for CSVAANSYEQYF.

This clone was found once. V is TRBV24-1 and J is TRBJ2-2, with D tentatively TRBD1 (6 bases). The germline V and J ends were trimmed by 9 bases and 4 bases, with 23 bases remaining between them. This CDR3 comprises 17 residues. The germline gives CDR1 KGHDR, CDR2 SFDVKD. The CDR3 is CATSQVGQGRVTGELFF. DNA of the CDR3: TGTGCCACCTCTCAGGTAGGGCAGGGGCGAGTCACCGGGGAGCTGTTTTTT.

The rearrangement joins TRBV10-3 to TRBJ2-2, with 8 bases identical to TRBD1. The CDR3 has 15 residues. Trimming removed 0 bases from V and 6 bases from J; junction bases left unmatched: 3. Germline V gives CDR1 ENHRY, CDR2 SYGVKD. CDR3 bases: TGTGCCATCAGTGAGTCCCAGGGGGCGTCCGGGGAGCTGTTTTTT. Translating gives CAISESQGASGELFF.

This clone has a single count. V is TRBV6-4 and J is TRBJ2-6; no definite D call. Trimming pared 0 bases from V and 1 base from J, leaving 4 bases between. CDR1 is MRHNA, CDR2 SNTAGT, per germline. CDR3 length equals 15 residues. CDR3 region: CASSDSKSGANVLTF. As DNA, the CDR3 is TGTGCCAGCAGTGACTCTAAATCTGGGGCCAACGTCCTGACTTTC.

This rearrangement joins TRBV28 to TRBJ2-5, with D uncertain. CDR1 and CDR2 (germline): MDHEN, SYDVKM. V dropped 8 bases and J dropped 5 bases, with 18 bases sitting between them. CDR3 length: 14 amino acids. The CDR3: CASGKMGPPETQYF. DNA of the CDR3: TGTGCCAGCGGAAAAATGGGTCCCCCCGAGACCCAGTACTTC.

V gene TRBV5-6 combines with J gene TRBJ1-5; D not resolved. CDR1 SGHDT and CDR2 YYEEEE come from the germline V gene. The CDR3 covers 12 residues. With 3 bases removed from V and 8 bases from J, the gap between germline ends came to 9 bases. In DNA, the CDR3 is TGTGCCAGCAGCTACTCCGGAGAGCCCCAGCATTTT. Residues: CASSYSGEPQHF.

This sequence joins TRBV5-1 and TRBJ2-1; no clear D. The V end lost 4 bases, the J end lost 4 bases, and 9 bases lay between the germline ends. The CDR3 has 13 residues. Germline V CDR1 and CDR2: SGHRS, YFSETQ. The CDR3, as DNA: TGCGCCAGCAGCCGAGAGAGATACAATGAGCAGTTCTTC. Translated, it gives CASSRERYNEQFF. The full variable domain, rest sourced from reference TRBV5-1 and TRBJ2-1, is KAGVTQTPRYLIKTRGQQVTLSCSPISGHRSVSWYQQTPGQGLQFLFEYFSETQRNKGNFPGRFSGRQFSNSRSEMNVSTLELGDSALYLCASSRERYNEQFFGPGTRLTVL.

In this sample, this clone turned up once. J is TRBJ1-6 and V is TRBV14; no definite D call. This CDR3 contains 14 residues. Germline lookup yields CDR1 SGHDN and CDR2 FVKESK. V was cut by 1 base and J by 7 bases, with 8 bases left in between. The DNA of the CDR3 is TGTGCCAGCAGCCAAGTACGGCAAAATTCACCCCTCCACTTT. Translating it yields CASSQVRQNSPLHF.

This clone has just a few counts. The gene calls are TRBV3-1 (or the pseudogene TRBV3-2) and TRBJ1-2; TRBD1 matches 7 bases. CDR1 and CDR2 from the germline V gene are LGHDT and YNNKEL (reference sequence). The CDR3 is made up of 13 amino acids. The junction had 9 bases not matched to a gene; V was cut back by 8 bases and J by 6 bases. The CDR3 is CASGLVGGDGYTF. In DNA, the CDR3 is TGTGCCAGCGGGTTGGTAGGGGGCGATGGCTACACCTTC.

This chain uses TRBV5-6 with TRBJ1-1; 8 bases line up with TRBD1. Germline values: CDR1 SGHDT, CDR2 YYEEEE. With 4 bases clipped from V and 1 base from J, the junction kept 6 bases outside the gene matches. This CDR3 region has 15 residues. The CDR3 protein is CASSERDRRNTEAFF. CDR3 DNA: TGTGCCAGCAGCGAACGGGACAGGCGGAACACTGAAGCTTTCTTT.

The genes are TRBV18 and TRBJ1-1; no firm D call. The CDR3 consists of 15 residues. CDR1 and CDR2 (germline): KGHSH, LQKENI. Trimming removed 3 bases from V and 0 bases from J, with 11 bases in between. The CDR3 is CASSPRPAMNTEAFF. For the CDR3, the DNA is TGTGCCAGCTCACCCCGCCCCGCAATGAACACTGAAGCTTTCTTT.

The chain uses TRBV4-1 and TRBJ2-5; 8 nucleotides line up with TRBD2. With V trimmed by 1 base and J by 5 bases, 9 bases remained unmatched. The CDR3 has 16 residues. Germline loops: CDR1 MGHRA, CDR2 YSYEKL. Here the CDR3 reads CASSQGVAGTGETQYF. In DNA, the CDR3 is TGCGCCAGCAGCCAAGGAGTAGCGGGGACTGGGGAGACCCAGTACTTC.